The next 27 T cell receptor beta chains were all read from a single sample in a study of early stage breast cancer tumors. Sequenced by immunoSEQ multiplex PCR; TCRdb stores in-frame clones only, minus some. This sample has more than 65,000 clones; less than 90% occur once, and the top ten carry about 4.4%. Material for sequencing was blood. These receptors all stem from a person aged 40-50 years with breast cancer.

CDR3 sequence: CASSYEGVSTEAFF. The CDR3 coding sequence is TGTGCCAGCAGCTACGAGGGGGTCAGCACTGAAGCTTTCTTT. The rearrangement links TRBV7-9 to TRBJ1-1, with D tentatively TRBD1 (6 bases). CDR1 and CDR2 (germline): SEHNR, FQNEAQ (reference sequence). The CDR3 has 14 amino acids. Deletions cut 4 bases from V and 4 bases from J, with 13 bases between.

The rearrangement links TRBV10-3 to TRBJ2-7; D not resolved. Trimming shortened V by 6 bases and J by 5 bases, and 20 bases separated the two germline ends. This CDR3 has 15 residues. Germline V gene lookup returns CDR1 ENHRY and CDR2 SYGVKD. The CDR3 DNA sequence: TGTGCCATCAGCCCCTTGGGTCCTGGCTACGACGAGCAGTACTTC. It specifies CAISPLGPGYDEQYF.

This chain uses TRBV6-6 with TRBJ1-2, with TRBD1 identical over 9 bases. Germline-derived CDR1 and CDR2 are MNHNY and SVGAGI (reference sequence). The CDR3 loop spans 14 amino acids. V shed 2 bases, J shed 7 bases, and the junction held 5 bases outside the gene matches. CDR3 in DNA: TGTGCCAGCAGTTACCTAACAGGGGGCTTTGGCTACACCTTC. Its translation: CASSYLTGGFGYTF.

The CDR3 loop is CASSPGTADDYGYTF. CDR3 bases: TGTGCCAGCAGCCCCGGGACAGCTGACGACTATGGCTACACCTTC. The rearrangement links TRBV7-8 to TRBJ1-2, with 7 bases that match TRBD1. Germline trimming cut 5 bases from V and 3 bases from J; bases unmatched to any gene: 9. Germline loops: CDR1 SGHVS, CDR2 FQNEAQ. The CDR3 has 15 residues. The full variable domain, with the rest looked up from reference TRBV7-8 and TRBJ1-2, is GAGVSQSPRYKVAKRGQDVALRCDPISGHVSLFWYQQALGQGPEFLTYFQNEAQLDKSGLPSDRFFAERPEGSVSTLKIQRTQQEDSAVYLCASSPGTADDYGYTFGSGTRLTVV.

The chain recombines TRBV12-5 with TRBJ2-4; the D gene is possibly TRBD2 (6 bases). The CDR3 length is 15 residues. In germline, CDR1 is LGHNT, CDR2 FRNRAP. Deletions cut 4 bases from V and 8 bases from J, with 18 bases between. CDR3 sequence (DNA): TGTGCTAGTGGTTCGTTTGGGGTGGGAGGTTACATTCAGTACTTC. Translating gives CASGSFGVGGYIQYF. Drawing the rest from reference TRBV12-5 and TRBJ2-4, the complete variable domain is DARVTQTPRHKVTEMGQEVTMRCQPILGHNTVFWYRQTMMQGLELLAYFRNRAPLDDSGMPKDRFSAEMPDATLATLKIQPSEPRDSAVYFCASGSFGVGGYIQYFGAGTRLSVL.

This rearrangement joins TRBV28 to TRBJ2-6; no clear D. Deletions cut 5 bases from V and 2 bases from J, with 13 bases between. Per germline, CDR1 MDHEN and CDR2 SYDVKM. CDR3 size: 16 residues. The CDR3 loop is CASSTITATGANVLTF. For the CDR3, the DNA is TGTGCCAGCAGTACTATAACGGCTACTGGGGCCAACGTCCTGACTTTC.

The chain has TRBV30 and TRBJ2-5; no definite D call. Germline values: CDR1 GTSNPN, CDR2 SVGIG (reference sequence). The CDR3 has 13 amino acids. The ends were cut back, 1 base at V and 2 bases at J, with 8 bases in the middle. The CDR3 bases are TGTGCCTGGAGTGGCACAACGCAAGAGACCCAGTACTTC. It specifies CAWSGTTQETQYF.

The chain recombines TRBV7-9 with TRBJ2-1; 7 bases line up with TRBD2. Germline lookup yields CDR1 SEHNR and CDR2 FQNEAQ (reference sequence). The CDR3 loop spans 15 amino acids. V shed 3 bases and J 5 bases; nucleotides not matched to a gene: 7. CDR3 nucleotides: TGTGCCAGCAGCTTTTCGGAGCGGGGCAACAATGAGCAGTTCTTC. It specifies CASSFSERGNNEQFF.

CDR3 protein: CATHSETGSEQYF. For the CDR3, the DNA is TGTGCCACCCACTCGGAGACAGGGTCCGAGCAGTACTTC. This sequence joins TRBV6-1 and TRBJ2-7; 7 bases line up with TRBD1. Germline V lookup: CDR1 MNHNS, CDR2 SASEGT. The CDR3 totals 13 residues. V dropped 10 bases and J dropped 6; count of bases not matched to a gene: 12.

This rearrangement joins TRBV6-5 to TRBJ2-1; D is perhaps TRBD1 (6 bases). Germline lookup yields CDR1 MNHEY and CDR2 SVGAGI. The CDR3 is made up of 15 amino acids. Trimming took off 2 bases at V and 0 bases at J, with 8 bases between the two ends. The DNA for the CDR3 is TGTGCCAGCAGTTACCCCAGGGGCTCCTACAATGAGCAGTTCTTC. It codes for CASSYPRGSYNEQFF.

The chain links TRBV4-1 to TRBJ1-3; TRBD1 might be the D (6 bases). Germline CDR1 is MGHRA and CDR2 is YSYEKL. Trimming removed 4 bases at V and 4 bases at J, with 14 bases between. CDR3 size: 15 residues. CDR3 bases: TGCGCCAGCAGCCCTTCAGGGGCACGGGGAAACACCATATATTTT. Protein sequence: CASSPSGARGNTIYF.

The V and J genes are TRBV6-1 and TRBJ2-1, with a weak D call TRBD1 (6 bases). Germline values: CDR1 MNHNS, CDR2 SASEGT. The CDR3 covers 14 residues. V lost 6 bases to trimming and J lost 8 bases, with 17 bases between them. In DNA form, the CDR3 reads TGTGCCAGCAGGGACAGAGGAATTGGGTATGAGCAGTTCTTC. It specifies CASRDRGIGYEQFF.

The chain recombines TRBV2 with TRBJ2-3; 12 nucleotides align to TRBD2. The CDR3 spans 18 residues. The junction had 12 bases not matched to a gene; V was cut back by 3 bases and J by 5 bases. CDR1 SNHLY and CDR2 FYNNEI come from the germline V gene. CDR3 protein: CASSDHSLAGGPEDTQYF. DNA for the CDR3: TGTGCCAGCAGTGACCATAGTCTAGCGGGAGGGCCAGAAGATACGCAGTATTTT.

The genes are TRBV19 and TRBJ2-2, with D possibly being TRBD1 (6 bases). V lost 5 bases and J 7 bases, leaving 17 bases between the germline ends. Germline V gene data show CDR1 as LNHDA and CDR2 as SQIVND (reference sequence). The CDR3 has 15 amino acids. CDR3 sequence reads: CASSGILTGNGELFF. CDR3 DNA: TGTGCCAGTAGTGGGATCCTTACAGGGAACGGGGAGCTGTTTTTT.

This chain links TRBV4-1 with TRBJ2-7; no definite D call. The V end lost 4 bases, the J end lost 2 bases, and 9 bases lay between the germline ends. Germline V gene data show CDR1 as MGHRA and CDR2 as YSYEKL. The CDR3 consists of 13 residues. The CDR3 DNA reads as TGCGCCAGCAGCCTCGCTAGGGCCTACGAGCAGTACTTC. It is translated as CASSLARAYEQYF.

The J gene is TRBJ2-5, the V gene TRBV6-5; D gene ambiguous. The CDR3 length is 15 residues. Trimming shortened V by 0 bases and J by 2 bases, and 10 bases separated the two germline ends. Germline CDR1 reads MNHEY; CDR2 reads SVGAGI. CDR3 sequence (DNA): TGTGCCAGCAGTTACTCGCGCACCGCGCAAGAGACCCAGTACTTC. This translates into CASSYSRTAQETQYF.

In nucleotides, the CDR3 is TGCGCCAGCAGCCAAGGGAGCTGGACAGCTAATGAAAAACTGTTTTTT. Protein: CASSQGSWTANEKLFF. The chain is built from TRBV4-1 and TRBJ1-4; possibly TRBD1 for D (6 bases). Trimming took off 1 base at V and 3 bases at J, with 12 bases between the two ends. CDR1 is MGHRA, CDR2 YSYEKL, per germline. This CDR3 has 16 amino acids.

V and J are TRBV28 and TRBJ2-5; 8 bases are a match to TRBD1. This CDR3 has 15 amino acids. Germline assignment: CDR1 MDHEN and CDR2 SYDVKM. Trimming took 8 bases from V and 3 from J; bases not matched to a gene: 11. CDR3 in amino acids: CASGGPRGREETQYF. The CDR3 region has the DNA TGTGCCAGCGGGGGCCCCAGGGGGCGTGAAGAGACCCAGTACTTC.

The sample holds one count of this clone. The chain carries TRBV6-1 and TRBJ1-5; D is possibly TRBD1 (5 bases). The CDR3 is 15 amino acids. CDR1 is MNHNS and CDR2 is SASEGT in the germline V gene. Trimming stripped 4 bases from V and 0 bases from J, with 10 bases between. In nucleotides, the CDR3 is TGTGCCAGCAGTGTACAGGCAAATAGCAATCAGCCCCAGCATTTT. Amino acid sequence: CASSVQANSNQPQHF.

This clone was counted a single time. This chain uses TRBV29-1 with TRBJ2-3, with D perhaps matching TRBD2 (5 bases). Per the germline V gene, CDR1 is SQVTM and CDR2 is ANQGSEA. Trimming took 4 bases from V and 1 from J, leaving 12 bases between them. This CDR3 comprises 14 residues. CDR3 sequence reads: CSVGDLEGTDTQYF. CDR3 coding DNA: TGCAGCGTTGGAGATCTGGAGGGCACAGATACGCAGTATTTT.

This chain links TRBV19 with TRBJ2-7, with 7 bases lining up with TRBD2. Germline V lookup: CDR1 LNHDA, CDR2 SQIVND (reference sequence). Trimming cost V 4 bases and J 1 base; bases outside gene matches: 1. This CDR3 is 13 amino acids long. DNA for the CDR3: TGTGCCAGTAGTAGGGAGGGTTCCTACGAGCAGTACTTC. Amino acids: CASSREGSYEQYF. Full variable domain (rest looked up from reference TRBV19 and TRBJ2-7): DGGITQSPKYLFRKEGQNVTLSCEQNLNHDAMYWYRQDPGQGLRLIYYSQIVNDFQKGDIAEGYSVSREKKESFPLTVTSAQKNPTAFYLCASSREGSYEQYFGPGTRLTVT.

The rearrangement joins TRBV5-1 to TRBJ2-1; 15 nucleotides line up with TRBD2. Trimming took 3 bases from V and 8 from J; bases not matched to a gene: 0. The CDR3 extends over 14 amino acids. The germline CDR1 and CDR2 sequences are SGHRS and YFSETQ. The CDR3 protein is CASSWTSGGDEQFF. CDR3 DNA sequence: TGCGCCAGCAGCTGGACTAGCGGGGGGGATGAGCAGTTCTTC.

This chain joins TRBV15 and TRBJ2-3; 8 bases fit TRBD2. Germline V CDR1 and CDR2: LNHNV, YYDKDF (reference sequence). V shed 5 bases and J 5 bases; nucleotides not matched to a gene: 12. This CDR3 comprises 16 residues. For the CDR3, the DNA is TGTGCCACCAGCCGTTGGGCGGGAGGCGGGGGAGATACGCAGTATTTT. Its translation: CATSRWAGGGGDTQYF.

The CDR3 DNA follows: TGCGCCAGCAGCCCTTGGACAGGGAGCGCCGGGGAGCTGTTTTTT. This gives the protein CASSPWTGSAGELFF. The chain recombines TRBV5-1 with TRBJ2-2; 8 bases map to TRBD1. Looked up from germline, CDR1 is SGHRS and CDR2 is YFSETQ. V trimming: 4 bases; J trimming: 6 bases; junction bases outside the gene matches: 8. There are 15 residues in the CDR3. Using reference TRBV5-1 and TRBJ2-2 for the parts outside the CDR3, the full variable domain is KAGVTQTPRYLIKTRGQQVTLSCSPISGHRSVSWYQQTPGQGLQFLFEYFSETQRNKGNFPGRFSGRQFSNSRSEMNVSTLELGDSALYLCASSPWTGSAGELFFGEGSRLTVL.

The chain employs TRBV28 and TRBJ2-7; 11 bases agree with TRBD1. The J segment lost 3 bases and the V segment lost 6 bases, leaving 7 bases of the junction unmatched. Looked up from germline, CDR1 is MDHEN and CDR2 is SYDVKM. This CDR3 comprises 15 residues. This CDR3 reads CASRHLGTGGYEQYF. In nucleotides, the CDR3 is TGTGCCAGCAGACATCTCGGGACAGGGGGCTACGAGCAGTACTTC. Combining the CDR3 with reference TRBV28 and TRBJ2-7 gives the whole variable domain DVKVTQSSRYLVKRTGEKVFLECVQDMDHENMFWYRQDPGLGLRLIYFSYDVKMKEKGDIPEGYSVSREKKERFSLILESASTNQTSMYLCASRHLGTGGYEQYFGPGTRLTVT.

This clone has ten or more counts. V is TRBV7-8 and J is TRBJ2-5, with 7 bases that match TRBD1. Germline loops: CDR1 SGHVS, CDR2 FQNEAQ. J was trimmed by 3 bases and V by 5 bases; bases with no gene match: 9. The CDR3 is 15 amino acids. CDR3 loop: CASSLWVDREETQYF. CDR3 coding DNA: TGTGCCAGCAGCCTCTGGGTCGACAGGGAAGAGACCCAGTACTTC.

J is TRBJ1-1 and V is TRBV18; D unclear. The V gene's germline CDR1 is KGHSH and CDR2 LQKENI. Trimming shortened V by 0 bases and J by 6 bases, and 11 bases separated the two germline ends. This CDR3 spans 14 amino acids. The CDR3 nucleotides are TGTGCCAGCTCACCACCGTGGGGTAGAGCTGAAGCTTTCTTT. Translated: CASSPPWGRAEAFF.